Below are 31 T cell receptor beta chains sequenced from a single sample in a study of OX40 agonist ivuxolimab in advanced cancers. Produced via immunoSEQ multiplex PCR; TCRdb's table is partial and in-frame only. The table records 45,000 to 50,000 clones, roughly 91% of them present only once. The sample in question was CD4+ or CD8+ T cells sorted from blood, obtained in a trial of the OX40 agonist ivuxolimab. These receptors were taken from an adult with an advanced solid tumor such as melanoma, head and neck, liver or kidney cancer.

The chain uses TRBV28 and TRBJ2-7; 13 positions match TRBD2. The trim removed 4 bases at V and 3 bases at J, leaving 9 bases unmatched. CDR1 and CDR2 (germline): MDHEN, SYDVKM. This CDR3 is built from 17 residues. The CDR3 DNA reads TGTGCCAGCAGTTCGGGACTAGCGGGGATAGAGGGCTACGAGCAGTACTTC. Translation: CASSSGLAGIEGYEQYF.

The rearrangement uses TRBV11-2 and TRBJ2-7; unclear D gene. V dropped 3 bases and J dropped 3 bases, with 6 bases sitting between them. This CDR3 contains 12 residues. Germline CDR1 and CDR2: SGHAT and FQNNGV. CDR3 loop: CASSFSYYEQYF. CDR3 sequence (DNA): TGTGCCAGCAGCTTCAGCTACTACGAGCAGTACTTC.

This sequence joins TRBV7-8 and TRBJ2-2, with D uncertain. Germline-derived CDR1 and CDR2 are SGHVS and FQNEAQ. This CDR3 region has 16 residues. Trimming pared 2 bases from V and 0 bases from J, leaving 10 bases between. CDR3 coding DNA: TGTGCCAGCAGCTTAATGGGATTCGCGAACACCGGGGAGCTGTTTTTT. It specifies CASSLMGFANTGELFF.

The CDR3 region has the DNA TGTGCCAGTAGTAACGGACTAGCGGGGGGCGGGAACGAGCAGTACTTC. It is translated as CASSNGLAGGGNEQYF. V is TRBV19 and J is TRBJ2-7; 14 bases are shared with TRBD2. Trimming cost V 4 bases and J 5 bases; bases outside gene matches: 7. Germline CDR1 is LNHDA and CDR2 is SQIVND (reference sequence). The CDR3 spans 16 residues.

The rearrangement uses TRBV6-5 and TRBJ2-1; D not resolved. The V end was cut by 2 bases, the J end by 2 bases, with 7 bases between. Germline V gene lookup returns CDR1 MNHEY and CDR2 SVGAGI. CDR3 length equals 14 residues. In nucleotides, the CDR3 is TGTGCCAGCAGTTACGCGGTAGCCTACAATGAGCAGTTCTTC. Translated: CASSYAVAYNEQFF.

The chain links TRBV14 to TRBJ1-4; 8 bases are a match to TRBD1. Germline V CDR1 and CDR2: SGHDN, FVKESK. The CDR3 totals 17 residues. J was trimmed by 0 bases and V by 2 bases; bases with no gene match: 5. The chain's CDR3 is CASSQWTGITTNEKLFF. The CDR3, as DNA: TGTGCCAGCAGCCAATGGACAGGGATCACAACTAATGAAAAACTGTTTTTT.

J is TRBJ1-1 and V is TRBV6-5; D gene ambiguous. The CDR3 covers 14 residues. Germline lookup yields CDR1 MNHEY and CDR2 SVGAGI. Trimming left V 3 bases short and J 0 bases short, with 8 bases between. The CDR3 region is CASSYQELNTEAFF. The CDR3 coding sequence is TGTGCCAGCAGTTATCAGGAGCTGAACACTGAAGCTTTCTTT.

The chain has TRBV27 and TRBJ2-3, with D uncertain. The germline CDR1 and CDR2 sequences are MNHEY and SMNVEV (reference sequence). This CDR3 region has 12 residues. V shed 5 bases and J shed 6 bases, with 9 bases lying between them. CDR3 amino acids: CASSPSWDTQYF. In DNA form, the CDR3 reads TGTGCCAGCAGTCCCTCATGGGATACGCAGTATTTT.

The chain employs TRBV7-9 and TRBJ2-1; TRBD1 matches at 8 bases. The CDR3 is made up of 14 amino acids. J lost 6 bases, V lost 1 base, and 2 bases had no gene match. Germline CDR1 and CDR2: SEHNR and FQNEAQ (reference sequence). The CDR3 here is CASSLGTGSNEQFF. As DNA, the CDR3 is TGTGCCAGCAGCTTAGGGACAGGGTCCAATGAGCAGTTCTTC.

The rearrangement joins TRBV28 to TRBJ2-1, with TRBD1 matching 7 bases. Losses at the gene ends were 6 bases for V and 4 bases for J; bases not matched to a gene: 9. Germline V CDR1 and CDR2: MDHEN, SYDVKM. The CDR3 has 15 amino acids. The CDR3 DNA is TGTGCCAGCAGGACCGGGACAGCGAATTACAATGAGCAGTTCTTC. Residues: CASRTGTANYNEQFF.

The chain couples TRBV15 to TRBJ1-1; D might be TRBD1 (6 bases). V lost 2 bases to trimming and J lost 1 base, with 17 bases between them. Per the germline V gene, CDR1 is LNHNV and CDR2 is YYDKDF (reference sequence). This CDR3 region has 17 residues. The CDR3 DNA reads TGTGCCACCAGCAGATCCGGGGGCGACAGAAAGAACACTGAAGCTTTCTTT. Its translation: CATSRSGGDRKNTEAFF.

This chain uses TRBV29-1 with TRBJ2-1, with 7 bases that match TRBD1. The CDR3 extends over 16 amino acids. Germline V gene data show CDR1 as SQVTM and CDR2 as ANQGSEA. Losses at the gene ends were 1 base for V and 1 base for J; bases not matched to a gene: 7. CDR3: CSVEALDRVSYNEQFF. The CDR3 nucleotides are TGCAGCGTTGAAGCTCTAGACAGGGTTTCCTACAATGAGCAGTTCTTC.

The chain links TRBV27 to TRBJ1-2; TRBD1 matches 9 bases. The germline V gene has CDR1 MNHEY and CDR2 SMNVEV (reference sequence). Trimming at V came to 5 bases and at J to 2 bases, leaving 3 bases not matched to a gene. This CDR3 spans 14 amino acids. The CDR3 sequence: CASSGGTGNYGYTF. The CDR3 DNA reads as TGTGCCAGCAGTGGGGGGACAGGGAACTATGGCTACACCTTC.

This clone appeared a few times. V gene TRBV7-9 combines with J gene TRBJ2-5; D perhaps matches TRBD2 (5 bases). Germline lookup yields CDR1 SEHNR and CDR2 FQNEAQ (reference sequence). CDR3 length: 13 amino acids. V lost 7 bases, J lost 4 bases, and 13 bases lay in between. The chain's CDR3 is CASTPDEGETQYF. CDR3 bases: TGTGCCAGCACCCCGGACGAGGGAGAGACCCAGTACTTC.

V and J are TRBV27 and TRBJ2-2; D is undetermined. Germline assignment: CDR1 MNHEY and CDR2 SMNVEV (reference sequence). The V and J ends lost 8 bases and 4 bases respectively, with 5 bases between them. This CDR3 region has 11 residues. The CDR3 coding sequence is TGTGCCAGCGGAACCACCGGGGAGCTGTTTTTT. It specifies CASGTTGELFF.

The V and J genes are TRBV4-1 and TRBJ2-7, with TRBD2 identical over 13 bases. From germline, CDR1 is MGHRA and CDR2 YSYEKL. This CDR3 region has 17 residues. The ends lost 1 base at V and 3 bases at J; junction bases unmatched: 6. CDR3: CASSQGTSGRRVYEQYF. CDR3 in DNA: TGCGCCAGCAGCCAAGGGACTAGCGGGAGAAGGGTCTACGAGCAGTACTTC.

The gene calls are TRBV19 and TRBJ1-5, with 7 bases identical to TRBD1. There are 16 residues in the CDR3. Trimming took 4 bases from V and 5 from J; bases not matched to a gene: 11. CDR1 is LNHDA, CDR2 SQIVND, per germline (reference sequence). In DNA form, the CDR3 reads TGTGCCAGTAGTACATCGCCGGAGGGGGCGGATCAGCCCCAGCATTTT. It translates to CASSTSPEGADQPQHF. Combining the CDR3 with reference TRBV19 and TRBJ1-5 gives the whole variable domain DGGITQSPKYLFRKEGQNVTLSCEQNLNHDAMYWYRQDPGQGLRLIYYSQIVNDFQKGDIAEGYSVSREKKESFPLTVTSAQKNPTAFYLCASSTSPEGADQPQHFGDGTRLSIL.

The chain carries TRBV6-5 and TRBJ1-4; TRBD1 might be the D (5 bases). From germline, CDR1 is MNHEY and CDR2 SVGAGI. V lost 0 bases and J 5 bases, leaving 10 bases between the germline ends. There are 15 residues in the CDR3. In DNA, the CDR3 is TGTGCCAGCAGTTACTCGGGGGGTCAAAATGAAAAACTGTTTTTT. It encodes CASSYSGGQNEKLFF.

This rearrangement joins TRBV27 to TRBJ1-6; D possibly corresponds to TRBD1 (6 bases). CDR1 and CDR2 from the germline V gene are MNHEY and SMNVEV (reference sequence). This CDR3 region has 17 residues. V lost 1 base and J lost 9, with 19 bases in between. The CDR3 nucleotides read TGTGCCAGCAGTTTATTAACCTACAGGGTGGGTAGTTCACCCCTCCACTTT. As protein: CASSLLTYRVGSSPLHF.

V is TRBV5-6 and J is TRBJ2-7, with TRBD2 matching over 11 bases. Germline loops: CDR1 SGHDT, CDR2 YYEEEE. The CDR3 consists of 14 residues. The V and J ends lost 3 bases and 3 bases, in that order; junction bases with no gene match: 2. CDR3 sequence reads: CASSSGLAVYEQYF. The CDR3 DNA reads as TGTGCCAGCAGCTCGGGACTAGCGGTCTACGAGCAGTACTTC.

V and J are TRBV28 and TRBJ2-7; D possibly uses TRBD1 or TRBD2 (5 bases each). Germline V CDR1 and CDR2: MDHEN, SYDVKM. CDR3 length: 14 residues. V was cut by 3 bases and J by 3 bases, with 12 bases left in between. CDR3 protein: CASSFFGGYYEQYF. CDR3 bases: TGTGCCAGCAGTTTTTTTGGGGGTTACTACGAGCAGTACTTC. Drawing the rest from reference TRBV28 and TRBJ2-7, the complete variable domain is DVKVTQSSRYLVKRTGEKVFLECVQDMDHENMFWYRQDPGLGLRLIYFSYDVKMKEKGDIPEGYSVSREKKERFSLILESASTNQTSMYLCASSFFGGYYEQYFGPGTRLTVT.

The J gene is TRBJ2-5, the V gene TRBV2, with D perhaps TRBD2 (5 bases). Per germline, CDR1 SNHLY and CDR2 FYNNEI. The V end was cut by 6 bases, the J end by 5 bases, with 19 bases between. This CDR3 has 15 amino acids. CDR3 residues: CASRDIWGAGETQYF. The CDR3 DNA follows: TGTGCCAGCAGAGACATTTGGGGTGCGGGTGAGACCCAGTACTTC.

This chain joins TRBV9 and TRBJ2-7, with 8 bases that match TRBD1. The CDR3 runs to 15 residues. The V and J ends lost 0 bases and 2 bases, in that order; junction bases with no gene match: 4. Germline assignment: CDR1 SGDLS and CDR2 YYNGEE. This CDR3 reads CASSVGPGGPYEQYF. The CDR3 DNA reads TGTGCCAGCAGCGTAGGTCCAGGGGGCCCCTACGAGCAGTACTTC.

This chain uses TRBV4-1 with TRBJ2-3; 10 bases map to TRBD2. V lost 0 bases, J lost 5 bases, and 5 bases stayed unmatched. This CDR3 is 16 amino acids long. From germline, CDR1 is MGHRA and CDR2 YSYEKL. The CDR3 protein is CASSQDASGSGDTQYF. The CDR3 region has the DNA TGCGCCAGCAGCCAAGATGCTAGCGGGAGCGGAGATACGCAGTATTTT.

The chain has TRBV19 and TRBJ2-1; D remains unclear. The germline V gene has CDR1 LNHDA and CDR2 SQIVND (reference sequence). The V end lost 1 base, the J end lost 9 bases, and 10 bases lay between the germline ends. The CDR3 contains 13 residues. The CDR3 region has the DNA TGTGCCAGTAGTATAGTCCCAAGGGCTGAGCAGTTCTTC. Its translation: CASSIVPRAEQFF.

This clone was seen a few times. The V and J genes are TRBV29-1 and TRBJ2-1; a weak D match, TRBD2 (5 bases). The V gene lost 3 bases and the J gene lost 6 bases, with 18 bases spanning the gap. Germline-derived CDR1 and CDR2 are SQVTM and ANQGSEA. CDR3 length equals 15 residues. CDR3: CSVDSTPLGGNEQFF. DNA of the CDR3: TGCAGCGTTGATTCTACACCCCTCGGAGGCAATGAGCAGTTCTTC.

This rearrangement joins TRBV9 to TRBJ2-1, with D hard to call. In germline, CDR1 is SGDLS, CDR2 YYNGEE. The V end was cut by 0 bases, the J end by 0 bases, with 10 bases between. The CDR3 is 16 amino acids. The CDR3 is CASSVVEASSYNEQFF. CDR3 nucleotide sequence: TGTGCCAGCAGCGTAGTTGAGGCAAGCTCCTACAATGAGCAGTTCTTC.

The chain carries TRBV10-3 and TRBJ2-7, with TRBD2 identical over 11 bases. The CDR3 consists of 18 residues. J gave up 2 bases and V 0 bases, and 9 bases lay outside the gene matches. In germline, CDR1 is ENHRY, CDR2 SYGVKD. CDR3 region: CAISESGFGLAGTYEQYF. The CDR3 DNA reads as TGTGCCATCAGTGAGTCGGGGTTTGGACTAGCGGGCACCTACGAGCAGTACTTC.

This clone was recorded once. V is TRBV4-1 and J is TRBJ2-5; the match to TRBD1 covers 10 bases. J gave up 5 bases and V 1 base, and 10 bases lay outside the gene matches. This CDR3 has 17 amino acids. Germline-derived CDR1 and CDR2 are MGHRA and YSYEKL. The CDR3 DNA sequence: TGCGCCAGCAGCCAAGCGGGCTTTCCGGGACAGGGGGAGACCCAGTACTTC. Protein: CASSQAGFPGQGETQYF.

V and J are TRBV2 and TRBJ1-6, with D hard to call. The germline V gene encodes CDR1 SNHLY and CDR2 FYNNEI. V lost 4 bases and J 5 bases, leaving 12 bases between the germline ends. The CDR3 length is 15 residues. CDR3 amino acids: CASSVMGTDNSPLHF. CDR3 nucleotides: TGTGCCAGCAGTGTGATGGGCACCGATAATTCACCCCTCCACTTT.

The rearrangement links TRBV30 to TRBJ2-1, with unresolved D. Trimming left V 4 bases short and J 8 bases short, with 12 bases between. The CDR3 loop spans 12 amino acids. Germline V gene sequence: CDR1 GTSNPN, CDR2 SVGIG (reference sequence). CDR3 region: CAWKGPLYEQFF. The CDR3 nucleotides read TGTGCCTGGAAGGGCCCCCTTTATGAGCAGTTCTTC.